The 25 T cell receptor beta chains reported below all come from one sample, sequenced in a study of T cell changes during pregnancy in multiple sclerosis. TCRdb's table, derived via immunoSEQ multiplex PCR, lists solely in-frame clones and lacks some. The profile shows tens of thousands of clones, 91% of them singletons. The sample was peripheral blood, taken in the third trimester of pregnancy. The receptors derive from a female donor in good health, enrolled as a control in a pregnancy study.

The chain carries TRBV28 and TRBJ2-1, with 14 bases that match TRBD2. The ends lost 5 bases at V and 8 bases at J; junction bases unmatched: 8. In germline, CDR1 is MDHEN, CDR2 SYDVKM. The CDR3 has 16 amino acids. The CDR3 loop is CASSPPGTSGRDEQFF. In DNA, the CDR3 is TGTGCCAGCAGTCCCCCTGGGACTAGCGGGAGAGATGAGCAGTTCTTC.

The genes are TRBV7-2 and TRBJ2-1; 10 positions agree with TRBD1. Losses at the gene ends were 0 bases for V and 7 bases for J; bases not matched to a gene: 6. Germline loops: CDR1 SGHTA, CDR2 FQGNSA. This CDR3 comprises 16 residues. The CDR3 loop reads CASSLARDRGGNEQFF. In nucleotides, the CDR3 is TGTGCCAGCAGCTTAGCGCGGGACAGGGGAGGGAATGAGCAGTTCTTC.

The genes are TRBV30 and TRBJ2-3, with 13 bases matching TRBD2. The CDR3 consists of 14 residues. The V gene's germline CDR1 is GTSNPN and CDR2 SVGIG (reference sequence). With V trimmed by 4 bases and J by 3 bases, 1 base remained unmatched. CDR3 DNA sequence: TGTGCCTGGAAGGGACTAGCGGGGACAGATACGCAGTATTTT. It codes for CAWKGLAGTDTQYF.

The chain uses TRBV11-2 and TRBJ2-1; maybe TRBD2 (5 bases). This CDR3 is built from 14 residues. Trimming cost V 7 bases and J 7 bases, with 17 bases left between them. The V gene's germline CDR1 is SGHAT and CDR2 FQNNGV. This CDR3 is CASKERGPRNEQFF. The CDR3 DNA reads as TGTGCCAGCAAGGAGAGAGGGCCGCGGAATGAGCAGTTCTTC.

The CDR3: CASSQDPSTDTQYF. The CDR3 nucleotides read TGCGCCAGCAGCCAAGACCCTAGCACAGATACGCAGTATTTT. The chain joins TRBV4-3 to TRBJ2-3; D uncertain. In germline, CDR1 is LGHNA, CDR2 YSLEER. The CDR3 is made up of 14 amino acids. V gave up 0 bases and J gave up 0 bases, with 4 bases separating them.

The chain employs TRBV6-5 and TRBJ1-4, with a tentative D call TRBD1 (5 bases). The ends were cut back, 6 bases at V and 2 bases at J, with 10 bases in the middle. The germline gives CDR1 MNHEY, CDR2 SVGAGI. The CDR3 consists of 14 residues. The CDR3 bases are TGTGCCAGCAGGACAGAATTGACTAATGAAAAACTGTTTTTT. This sequence encodes CASRTELTNEKLFF.

The chain couples TRBV27 to TRBJ2-3; the match to TRBD1 covers 8 bases. The junction had 6 bases not matched to a gene; V was cut back by 8 bases and J by 2 bases. In germline, CDR1 is MNHEY, CDR2 SMNVEV (reference sequence). The CDR3 is 14 residues long. Here the CDR3 DNA reads TGTGCCAGCCAGGGGGCACGGATCACAGATACGCAGTATTTT. Translation: CASQGARITDTQYF.

V and J are TRBV7-9 and TRBJ2-2; TRBD1 agrees at 8 bases. CDR3 size: 14 residues. Germline V lookup: CDR1 SEHNR, CDR2 FQNEAQ (reference sequence). Germline trimming cut 6 bases from V and 5 bases from J; bases unmatched to any gene: 5. For the CDR3, the DNA is TGTGCCAGCAGGGGACAGGCGGGGACCGGGGAGCTGTTTTTT. This translates into CASRGQAGTGELFF.

J is TRBJ2-7 and V is TRBV5-4; 8 bases are shared with TRBD1. The CDR3 has 15 residues. Germline values: CDR1 SGHNT, CDR2 YYREEE (reference sequence). The junction had 8 bases not matched to a gene; V was cut back by 0 bases and J by 6 bases. This CDR3 reads CASSLDWQGAGEQYF. DNA of the CDR3: TGTGCCAGCAGCTTGGACTGGCAGGGGGCCGGCGAGCAGTACTTC.

The rearrangement joins TRBV5-1 to TRBJ2-1; 10 bases align to TRBD1. CDR1 and CDR2 from the germline V gene are SGHRS and YFSETQ. This CDR3 comprises 15 residues. The J segment lost 4 bases and the V segment lost 7 bases, leaving 8 bases of the junction unmatched. The DNA of the CDR3 is TGCGCCAGCCTTTCAACGGGACAGGGGTACAATGAGCAGTTCTTC. This sequence encodes CASLSTGQGYNEQFF.

V gene TRBV5-5 combines with J gene TRBJ1-2; D not certain. CDR3 size: 12 residues. V dropped 4 bases and J dropped 6 bases, with 10 bases sitting between them. The germline gives CDR1 SGHKS, CDR2 YYEKEE (reference sequence). The CDR3 reads CASSTVRNGYTF. CDR3 sequence (DNA): TGTGCCAGCAGCACGGTGAGGAATGGCTACACCTTC.

This clone came up once. The V call is TRBV2, the J call TRBJ2-7, with 9 nucleotides matching TRBD2. Germline trimming cut 3 bases from V and 4 bases from J; bases unmatched to any gene: 7. This CDR3 comprises 15 residues. CDR1 and CDR2 from the germline V gene are SNHLY and FYNNEI. The CDR3 DNA sequence: TGTGCCAGCAGTGAGTGGGCGGGAGGGACTTACGAGCAGTACTTC. It yields the protein CASSEWAGGTYEQYF. Full variable domain (outside the CDR3, taken from reference TRBV2 and TRBJ2-7): EPEVTQTPSHQVTQMGQEVILRCVPISNHLYFYWYRQILGQKVEFLVSFYNNEISEKSEIFDDQFSVERPDGSNFTLKIRSTKLEDSAMYFCASSEWAGGTYEQYFGPGTRLTVT.

The chain has TRBV5-1 and TRBJ2-7, with D possibly TRBD1 on 6 matching bases. CDR1 is SGHRS and CDR2 is YFSETQ in the germline V gene. With 2 bases removed from V and 3 bases from J, the gap between germline ends came to 15 bases. The length of the CDR3 is 15 residues. The CDR3 nucleotides are TGCGCCAGCAGCTTCGGTCAGGACAGAAGCTACGAGCAGTACTTC. As protein: CASSFGQDRSYEQYF. Full variable domain (outside the CDR3, taken from reference TRBV5-1 and TRBJ2-7): KAGVTQTPRYLIKTRGQQVTLSCSPISGHRSVSWYQQTPGQGLQFLFEYFSETQRNKGNFPGRFSGRQFSNSRSEMNVSTLELGDSALYLCASSFGQDRSYEQYFGPGTRLTVT.

The gene calls are TRBV5-6 and TRBJ2-1; TRBD2 agrees at 7 bases. Germline-derived CDR1 and CDR2 are SGHDT and YYEEEE. CDR3 length equals 15 residues. Unmatched junction bases numbered 4, after V lost 0 bases and J lost 4 bases. Here the CDR3 reads CASSLVLAGYNEQFF. The DNA of the CDR3 is TGTGCCAGCAGCTTGGTGTTAGCGGGTTACAATGAGCAGTTCTTC. The full variable domain, its missing parts supplied by reference TRBV5-6 and TRBJ2-1, is DAGVTQSPTHLIKTRGQQVTLRCSPKSGHDTVSWYQQALGQGPQFIFQYYEEEERQRGNFPDRFSGHQFPNYSSELNVNALLLGDSALYLCASSLVLAGYNEQFFGPGTRLTVL.

V and J are TRBV19 and TRBJ2-6; maybe TRBD2 (5 bases). The CDR3 consists of 12 residues. Trimming removed 3 bases at V and 12 bases at J, with 9 bases between. Looked up from germline, CDR1 is LNHDA and CDR2 is SQIVND (reference sequence). The CDR3 DNA follows: TGTGCCAGTAGTATTGGGGAGAGCGTCCTGACTTTC. The encoded protein is CASSIGESVLTF.

The rearrangement uses TRBV4-1 and TRBJ2-2; 10 nucleotides line up with TRBD2. After removal of 1 base from V and 0 bases from J, the junction contained 5 bases not matched to a gene. The CDR3 consists of 18 residues. Per germline, CDR1 MGHRA and CDR2 YSYEKL. CDR3 sequence: CASSQVASGGPNTGELFF. The CDR3 DNA reads TGCGCCAGCAGCCAAGTGGCTAGCGGGGGCCCGAACACCGGGGAGCTGTTTTTT.

V is TRBV28 and J is TRBJ2-5; TRBD2 is a possible D gene (5 bases). Trimming left V 8 bases short and J 6 bases short, with 13 bases between. The CDR3 covers 12 residues. Germline CDR1 MDHEN, CDR2 SYDVKM. The CDR3 DNA sequence: TGTGCCAGCGCTACGGGGTGGAAGACCCAGTACTTC. Translating gives CASATGWKTQYF.

V usage is TRBV19 and J usage is TRBJ1-5; D is perhaps TRBD1 (5 bases). The CDR3 contains 14 residues. Per germline, CDR1 LNHDA and CDR2 SQIVND (reference sequence). V shed 11 bases and J shed 2 bases, with 16 bases lying between them. CDR3 in amino acids: CACDQGFGNQPQHF. The CDR3 DNA is TGTGCCTGTGATCAGGGATTCGGCAATCAGCCCCAGCATTTT.

The chain recombines TRBV7-8 with TRBJ2-2; perhaps TRBD1 as D (5 bases). Germline V CDR1 and CDR2: SGHVS, FQNEAQ. V was clipped by 6 bases and J by 8 bases, with 16 bases between them. The CDR3 loop spans 14 amino acids. The CDR3, as DNA: TGTGCCAGCAGGGACATAGGACCCGAGGGGGAGCTGTTTTTT. Its translation: CASRDIGPEGELFF.

The chain combines TRBV5-4 with TRBJ2-6; 7 bases map to TRBD1. The CDR3 contains 16 residues. V lost 4 bases, J lost 4 bases, and 8 bases stayed unmatched. Germline V gene data show CDR1 as SGHNT and CDR2 as YYREEE (reference sequence). CDR3 sequence: CASSAVTGAGANVLTF. The CDR3 DNA follows: TGTGCCAGCAGCGCCGTTACAGGGGCCGGGGCCAACGTCCTGACTTTC. Variable domain in full (rest from reference TRBV5-4 and TRBJ2-6): ETGVTQSPTHLIKTRGQQVTLRCSSQSGHNTVSWYQQALGQGPQFIFQYYREEENGRGNFPPRFSGLQFPNYSSELNVNALELDDSALYLCASSAVTGAGANVLTFGAGSRLTVL.

The rearrangement links TRBV5-6 to TRBJ1-2, with D possibly matching TRBD1 (6 bases). V was trimmed by 3 bases and J by 11 bases, leaving 11 bases between them. CDR3 length: 11 residues. Germline CDR1 is SGHDT and CDR2 is YYEEEE. CDR3 amino acids: CASSWDKKYTF. CDR3 bases: TGTGCCAGCAGCTGGGACAAAAAGTACACCTTC.

The V and J genes are TRBV18 and TRBJ1-1, with 11 bases identical to TRBD1. This CDR3 contains 14 residues. The J segment lost 3 bases and the V segment lost 5 bases, leaving 2 bases of the junction unmatched. Germline V gene data show CDR1 as KGHSH and CDR2 as LQKENI. CDR3 sequence (DNA): TGTGCCAGCTCAGGACAGGGGGCGGACACTGAAGCTTTCTTT. It encodes CASSGQGADTEAFF.

This rearrangement joins TRBV19 to TRBJ1-2; 11 bases are shared with TRBD1. The CDR3 is 14 amino acids. Germline V CDR1 and CDR2: LNHDA, SQIVND (reference sequence). After removal of 7 bases from V and 7 bases from J, the junction contained 8 bases not matched to a gene. CDR3 sequence (DNA): TGTGCCAGTACCACGGACAGGGGGCAGCTTGGCTACACCTTC. This encodes CASTTDRGQLGYTF.

This chain joins TRBV5-6 and TRBJ1-2; D is ambiguous. Germline CDR1 is SGHDT and CDR2 is YYEEEE. The CDR3 covers 17 residues. The ends were cut back, 0 bases at V and 0 bases at J, with 15 bases in the middle. DNA of the CDR3: TGTGCCAGCAGCTTGGGTGTTTGGCAGATTACTAACTATGGCTACACCTTC. This sequence encodes CASSLGVWQITNYGYTF.

This chain joins TRBV4-1 and TRBJ2-7; TRBD1 aligns across 10 bases. J was trimmed by 4 bases and V by 5 bases; bases with no gene match: 5. The CDR3 is made up of 14 amino acids. Germline CDR1 and CDR2: MGHRA and YSYEKL. CDR3 region: CASSRGTGVYEQYF. CDR3 coding DNA: TGCGCCAGCAGCAGGGGGACAGGGGTATACGAGCAGTACTTC.